Below, 28 T cell receptor beta chains from the same sample are listed, as sequenced in a study of T cells in Graves' hyperthyroidism and ophthalmopathy. What was amplified from RNA transcripts were TCR beta CDR3 regions. Initially, a first-round RT-PCR of the TCR CDR3 employed the HTBI primer set. MiXCR was run by TCRdb on the multiplex PCR reads, yielding one entry per CDR3 protein. The data contain approximately 610,000 distinct CDR3 sequences, around 15% of them singletons. Sequences were obtained from blood. The receptors come from a woman aged 18 to 35 with Graves' hyperthyroidism.

This chain connects TRBV3-1 to TRBJ2-2; 9 positions match TRBD1. The J segment lost 7 bases and the V segment lost 4 bases, leaving 16 bases of the junction unmatched. CDR1 and CDR2 from the germline V gene are LGHDT and YNNKEL (reference sequence). The CDR3 totals 18 residues. The CDR3 spells CASSLSRPGQGGHGELFF. The DNA of the CDR3 is TGTGCCAGCAGCCTTTCAAGACCGGGACAGGGAGGTCACGGGGAGCTGTTTTTT.

This clonotype has ten or more counts. This sequence joins TRBV19 and TRBJ1-1; tentatively, D is TRBD1 (5 bases). The CDR3 is 14 residues long. Germline V gene sequence: CDR1 LNHDA, CDR2 SQIVND (reference sequence). Trimming removed 3 bases at V and 1 base at J, with 9 bases between. CDR3 in amino acids: CASSMGRRNTEAFF. In nucleotides, the CDR3 is TGTGCCAGTAGTATGGGACGGAGGAACACTGAAGCTTTCTTT.

The chain joins TRBV2 to TRBJ1-5, with a tentative D call TRBD1 (5 bases). The CDR3 contains 14 residues. V lost 2 bases, J lost 6 bases, and 11 bases lay in between. Germline V gene data show CDR1 as SNHLY and CDR2 as FYNNEI. Here the CDR3 reads CASSERGGVQPQHF. CDR3 coding DNA: TGTGCCAGCAGTGAAAGAGGAGGGGTTCAGCCCCAGCATTTT.

This clonotype was observed at least ten times. The chain carries TRBV12-3 or TRBV12-4 and TRBJ1-1; D is perhaps TRBD1 (5 bases). V gave up 6 bases and J gave up 2 bases, with 13 bases separating them. This CDR3 has 14 residues. The CDR3 DNA is TGTGCCAGCAGCGCTCGCAGGGTTAACACTGAAGCTTTCTTT. As protein: CASSARRVNTEAFF.

As to this clonotype: A read error is possible here, since a much larger clone lies one base away. V usage is TRBV20-1 and J usage is TRBJ2-5, with TRBD2 matching 11 bases. Germline assignment: CDR1 DFQATT and CDR2 SNEGSKA (reference sequence). V dropped 3 bases and J dropped 6; count of bases not matched to a gene: 9. The CDR3 is 15 residues long. The CDR3 loop reads CSASPTSGRAQTQYF. CDR3 sequence (DNA): TGCAGTGCTAGTCCCACTAGCGGGAGAGCTCAGACCCAGTACTTC.

The V gene is TRBV27, the J gene TRBJ1-2; tentatively, D is TRBD1 (5 bases). V was cut by 5 bases and J by 2 bases, with 15 bases left in between. CDR1 is MNHEY, CDR2 SMNVEV, per germline (reference sequence). This CDR3 has 15 amino acids. CDR3 nucleotide sequence: TGTGCCAGCAGTCCCCCGGGACTTCCGAACTATGGCTACACCTTC. This codes for CASSPPGLPNYGYTF.

V usage is TRBV7-8 and J usage is TRBJ1-4; perhaps TRBD1 as D (5 bases). The CDR3 totals 16 residues. The germline V gene has CDR1 SGHVS and CDR2 FQNEAQ. The germline V and J ends were trimmed by 5 bases and 8 bases, with 21 bases remaining between them. CDR3 sequence: CASSHTVAGLREKLFF. CDR3 bases: TGTGCCAGCAGCCATACCGTGGCAGGGCTAAGGGAAAAACTGTTTTTT.

In its sample, this clonotype was seen many times. The chain uses TRBV20-1 and TRBJ1-2; 7 bases map to TRBD1. CDR3 length equals 15 residues. With 4 bases clipped from V and 0 bases from J, the junction kept 8 bases outside the gene matches. CDR1 and CDR2 from the germline V gene are DFQATT and SNEGSKA (reference sequence). CDR3 nucleotide sequence: TGCAGTGCTATTACACAGGGGATGACTAACTATGGCTACACCTTC. It translates to CSAITQGMTNYGYTF.

Concerning this clonotype: This sequence may be a read error, since a much larger clone differs from it by one base. The chain employs TRBV28 and TRBJ1-1, with D maybe TRBD1 (6 bases). Germline CDR1 MDHEN, CDR2 SYDVKM. CDR3 length: 14 amino acids. The ends were cut back, 2 bases at V and 4 bases at J, with 11 bases in the middle. The CDR3 reads CASSLKGVATEAFF. DNA of the CDR3: TGTGCCAGCAGTTTAAAGGGGGTGGCCACTGAAGCTTTCTTT. The full variable domain, with the rest looked up from reference TRBV28 and TRBJ1-1, is DVKVTQSSRYLVKRTGEKVFLECVQDMDHENMFWYRQDPGLGLRLIYFSYDVKMKEKGDIPEGYSVSREKKERFSLILESASTNQTSMYLCASSLKGVATEAFFGQGTRLTVV.

This clonotype has a count of ten or more. This rearrangement joins TRBV11-1 to TRBJ2-5; 8 nucleotides align to TRBD2. CDR3 length: 15 amino acids. CDR1 is SGHAT and CDR2 is FQDESV in the germline V gene (reference sequence). The V and J ends lost 3 bases and 5 bases, in that order; junction bases with no gene match: 8. The CDR3 sequence is CASSFGTRMVETQYF. In DNA, the CDR3 is TGTGCCAGCAGCTTCGGGACTAGGATGGTCGAGACCCAGTACTTC.

This chain links TRBV7-9 with TRBJ1-1, with 8 positions matching TRBD1. Germline CDR1 and CDR2: SEHNR and FQNEAQ (reference sequence). CDR3 length: 16 amino acids. Trimming removed 3 bases from V and 0 bases from J; junction bases left unmatched: 6. The CDR3 spells CASSFPPDRVNTEAFF. Here the CDR3 DNA reads TGTGCCAGCAGCTTCCCCCCGGACAGGGTGAACACTGAAGCTTTCTTT.

V gene TRBV6-1 combines with J gene TRBJ1-5; D is uncertain. The CDR3 spans 11 residues. CDR1 is MNHNS and CDR2 is SASEGT in the germline V gene. V lost 5 bases to trimming and J lost 10 bases, with 9 bases between them. The CDR3 here is CASSQGLPQHF. Here the CDR3 DNA reads TGTGCCAGCAGTCAAGGACTTCCCCAGCATTTT.

There are many counts of this clonotype. CDR3 coding DNA: TGTGCCAGCGGAACCTCGAGGGGAGGTGGGAACATTCAGTACTTC. Translation gives CASGTSRGGGNIQYF. This rearrangement joins TRBV12-3 or TRBV12-4 to TRBJ2-4; TRBD2 might be the D (6 bases). V lost 8 bases and J 7 bases, leaving 21 bases between the germline ends. The CDR3 runs 15 residues.

This clonotype has only a few counts. This rearrangement joins TRBV18 to TRBJ1-5; TRBD1 matches 7 bases. The CDR3 sequence is 16 residues long. J was trimmed by 1 base and V by 3 bases; bases with no gene match: 6. Germline CDR1 is KGHSH and CDR2 is LQKENI. The DNA of the CDR3 is TGTGCCAGCTCACCCACAGGGGTCAGGAGCAATCAGCCCCAGCATTTT. Protein product: CASSPTGVRSNQPQHF.

There are many counts of this clonotype. This chain uses TRBV20-1 with TRBJ2-1; possible D gene TRBD2, 5 bases. The V gene lost 3 bases and the J gene lost 0 bases, with 15 bases spanning the gap. Germline assignment: CDR1 DFQATT and CDR2 SNEGSKA (reference sequence). The CDR3 runs to 16 residues. The DNA of the CDR3 is TGCAGTGCTAGGAGGGAGACCGCCCTCTCCTACAATGAGCAGTTCTTC. Protein: CSARRETALSYNEQFF.

The chain employs TRBV5-1 and TRBJ2-7, with unresolved D. Deletions cut 3 bases from V and 2 bases from J, with 9 bases between. Germline-derived CDR1 and CDR2 are SGHRS and YFSETQ. The CDR3 has 13 residues. The CDR3 loop reads CASSSARTYEQYF. Here the CDR3 DNA reads TGCGCCAGCAGCTCCGCCCGGACCTACGAGCAGTACTTC.

This clonotype was picked up a small number of times. This chain links TRBV5-6 with TRBJ2-5, with TRBD1 as a possible D gene (6 bases). Trimming took off 6 bases at V and 4 bases at J, with 16 bases between the two ends. The CDR3 totals 14 residues. Germline V gene data show CDR1 as SGHDT and CDR2 as YYEEEE. The CDR3 coding sequence is TGTGCCAGCAAGCCAACAGGGCTGGGAGAGACCCAGTACTTC. Translated: CASKPTGLGETQYF.

This clonotype was counted only a few times. The chain carries TRBV6-5 and TRBJ1-4, with D maybe TRBD1 (5 bases). V gave up 2 bases and J gave up 2 bases, with 9 bases separating them. There are 15 residues in the CDR3. Looked up from germline, CDR1 is MNHEY and CDR2 is SVGAGI. CDR3 coding DNA: TGTGCCAGCAGTTACCTCCGGGGGACTAATGAAAAACTGTTTTTT. This encodes CASSYLRGTNEKLFF.

The sample holds a few counts of this clonotype. The rearrangement joins TRBV4-3 to TRBJ2-7, with D perhaps matching TRBD1 (5 bases). V lost 3 bases, J lost 6 bases, and 12 bases lay in between. The CDR3 loop spans 13 amino acids. Looked up from germline, CDR1 is LGHNA and CDR2 is YSLEER. Here the CDR3 reads CASSHQGLAEQYF. For the CDR3, the DNA is TGCGCCAGCAGCCACCAGGGCCTTGCCGAGCAGTACTTC.

Note on this clonotype: It may be a read error: a sequence one base away is much more abundant. The chain couples TRBV12-3 or TRBV12-4 to TRBJ1-1; possibly TRBD1 for D (6 bases). The V end was cut by 7 bases, the J end by 14 bases, with 23 bases between. This CDR3 has 13 amino acids. CDR3 sequence (DNA): TGTGCCAGCACAAGGGGGGGCCCTGTGAGGGGCTTCTTT. Its translation is CASTRGGPVRGFF.

This clonotype occurred once. The chain has TRBV7-9 and TRBJ2-1, with 7 nucleotides matching TRBD1. CDR3 length: 17 residues. The germline V gene encodes CDR1 SEHNR and CDR2 FQNEAQ (reference sequence). Trimming at V came to 1 base and at J to 1 base, leaving 7 bases not matched to a gene. The CDR3 spells CASSLGGTGVSYNEQFF. CDR3 nucleotides: TGTGCCAGCAGCTTAGGGGGTACAGGGGTGTCCTACAATGAGCAGTTCTTC.

This clonotype was observed at least ten times. This sequence joins TRBV7-9 and TRBJ2-7; D is ambiguous. The V end was cut by 2 bases, the J end by 2 bases, with 7 bases between. From germline, CDR1 is SEHNR and CDR2 FQNEAQ (reference sequence). CDR3 length: 13 residues. The CDR3: CASSLQEPYEQYF. In DNA, the CDR3 is TGTGCCAGCAGCTTACAGGAGCCCTACGAGCAGTACTTC.

J is TRBJ2-1 and V is TRBV5-1, with D possibly being TRBD1 (5 bases). The CDR3 spans 15 residues. The V end lost 0 bases, the J end lost 14 bases, and 21 bases lay between the germline ends. Germline lookup yields CDR1 SGHRS and CDR2 YFSETQ. CDR3 coding DNA: TGCGCCAGCAGCTTGGAGGTGGGGCTTATATCGGGCGAGTTCTTC. It specifies CASSLEVGLISGEFF.

The chain couples TRBV6-1 to TRBJ2-1; TRBD2 is a possible D gene (6 bases). Trimming left V 5 bases short and J 3 bases short, with 14 bases between. The CDR3 totals 15 residues. Germline V gene lookup returns CDR1 MNHNS and CDR2 SASEGT. The CDR3 is CASSPRELVYNEQFF. DNA for the CDR3: TGTGCCAGCAGTCCCCGGGAGCTCGTCTACAATGAGCAGTTCTTC.

The V and J genes are TRBV24-1 and TRBJ2-6, with D unresolved. The germline CDR1 and CDR2 sequences are KGHDR and SFDVKD. Trimming took 3 bases from V and 0 from J, leaving 8 bases between them. This CDR3 region has 16 residues. The CDR3 DNA reads TGTGCCACCAGTGATACCGGCCACTCTGGGGCCAACGTCCTGACTTTC. Its translation is CATSDTGHSGANVLTF.

This clonotype came up a few times. The genes are TRBV7-8 and TRBJ2-4, with D possibly matching TRBD2 (6 bases). Germline assignment: CDR1 SGHVS and CDR2 FQNEAQ. Trimming took 5 bases from V and 0 from J, leaving 8 bases between them. The CDR3 runs to 14 residues. The DNA of the CDR3 is TGTGCCAGCAGCGAGGGACTAGCCAAAAACATTCAGTACTTC. This gives the protein CASSEGLAKNIQYF.

This chain links TRBV12-3 or TRBV12-4 with TRBJ2-7; the D is unclear. This CDR3 is 17 amino acids long. Trimming left V 2 bases short and J 6 bases short, with 23 bases between. The CDR3 region has the DNA TGTGCCAGCAGTTTAACCCCTAAAGTAATACAACTTGGCGAGCAGTACTTC. Protein product: CASSLTPKVIQLGEQYF.

This clonotype was detected many times. The V and J genes are TRBV29-1 and TRBJ2-7; the D gene is possibly TRBD2 (5 bases). Germline V CDR1 and CDR2: SQVTM, ANQGSEA. CDR3 length equals 12 residues. V was shortened by 0 bases and J by 5 bases, with 8 bases between the two germline ends. The CDR3 loop reads CSVEDLRDEQYF. In nucleotides, the CDR3 is TGCAGCGTTGAAGATCTGAGGGACGAGCAGTACTTC.